This TCR beta chain was profiled in a study of regulatory T cells in long-lasting Graves disease (dated by TCRdb to the early 2020s). The study in broad terms: Antithyroid drugs had been taken for less than 3 months by newly diagnosed Graves' disease patients. Patients with persistent Graves' disease were compared with patients with newly diagnosed Graves' disease using TCR sequencing and RNA sequencing of peripheral blood. The study took place in China and was registered as a clinical trial. TCR sequencing covered about 13 persistent and around 20 newly diagnosed Graves' disease patients, about 35 samples in total. What the research found in general, with its limitations: Peripheral blood alone was examined, since thyroid tissue, which constituted the primary lesion, could not be accessed. Sequencing and analysis were restricted to the TCR beta chain. Lower TCR Shannon entropy and fewer highly expanded clones were observed in persistent Graves' disease patients than in newly diagnosed patients, which suggested clonal expansion. The authors acknowledged the small sample size as a limitation that may reduce accuracy. Preferential use of TRBV28, TRBJ1-2 and TRBJ2-5 was observed in persistent disease, whereas TRBV20-1 and TRBJ2-1 were favored in newly diagnosed disease. Persistent patients shared more public clonotypes among themselves (under 3,000) than newly diagnosed patients did (more than 950).

The time point label here, explained by the study, means: newly diagnosed GD, antithyroid drugs for less than 3 months. RNA was extracted from PBMCs in TRIzol for both TCR sequencing and RNA sequencing. The diagnosis of Graves' disease was made according to American Thyroid Association guidelines. Patients for the study were recruited at an endocrinology department in Xi'an, China. From each patient, around 9 milliliters of peripheral blood was collected into an EDTA anticoagulant tube. Ficoll Paque Plus density gradient separation was used to isolate PBMCs, and no further T cell sorting was done. An Agilent 2100 Bioanalyzer and agarose gel were used to check RNA quality, while a NanoDrop 2000 measured RNA concentration. The library relied on multiplex PCR. TCRdb records Illumina HiSeq 4000 as the sequencer. iRepertoire HTBI primers and Arm-PCR amplification of CDR3 regions were used to construct TCR beta libraries. Gel purification was performed on PCR products prior to sequencing. The paper's data handling went like this. Gene usage analysis of CDR3 amino acid clonotypes relied on the roughly 60 TRBV and about 13 TRBJ segments identified across samples. Filtered high-quality paired reads were merged into contigs using COPE and FqMerger. Contigs were aligned with BLAST to IMGT TRBV, TRBD and TRBJ reference genes, and CDR3 was defined per IMGT. Clonotypes above 0.1% frequency were classified as highly expanded clones. Shannon entropy served as the measure of repertoire diversity, while the Gini coefficient captured V-J evenness. A clonotype found in more than one individual was treated as public. TCRdb reworked the public reads: Q25 trimming with fastp, MiXCR clone assembly, productive beta chains retained. Here each entry gathers all rows of one CDR3 protein and keeps the most common genes and DNA. TCRdb, rather than the study authors, made the V and J calls. Across this sample there are about 470,000 distinct CDR3 sequences, with 15% seen only once. The top ten clones comprise 16% of the sample.

V and J are truncated by 7 bases and 8 bases respectively, leaving an intervening sequence of 12 bases. The CDR3 runs 12 residues from the cysteine to the phenylalanine. CDR3 DNA only is kept here, 36 bases in frame from base 1. About this clonotype itself: No cognate antigen has been identified for it. Base-call qualities are not available, and no considerably larger clone is one nucleotide away.

Separately, the same data were catalogued under a study of T cells in Graves' hyperthyroidism and ophthalmopathy. The second study reports: A patient counted as having stable Graves' hyperthyroidism if no progression to ophthalmopathy occurred over 18 months of follow-up. The hyperthyroidism patients were between 18 and 65 years old and newly diagnosed, with a disease duration of less than 2 months. Patients with uncontrolled infections, other autoimmune diseases, pregnancy or lactation were excluded. Diagnoses were established on the basis of clinical symptoms, serum thyroxine and TRAb, thyroid ultrasound, and orbital computed tomography. The first round of RT-PCR for the TCR CDR3 was performed with the HTBI primer set and the Qiagen OneStep RT-PCR kit. Blood samples also contained most of the expanded thyroid clonotypes (frequency above 0.001), which suggests that blood repertoires may reflect thyroid immune responses. Ophthalmopathy was separated from stable hyperthyroidism by a 13 V-J signature model, with over 85% sensitivity and roughly 84% specificity obtained in cross-validation and 80%/75% obtained in testing. In validation, the model predicted progression to ophthalmopathy a median of 6.5 months before onset, with about 64% sensitivity and about 75% specificity. TCR V-J signatures able to tell the groups apart were searched for in a discovery cohort of more than 90 patients, of whom more than 40 had Graves' ophthalmopathy and around 58 had stable Graves' hyperthyroidism. Prospective prediction of ophthalmopathy was tested in an independent validation cohort consisting of 18 hyperthyroidism patients and some 17 patients who later progressed to ophthalmopathy. The roughly 90 discovery patients were divided at random into training and test sets in a 7:3 ratio. Thyroid tissue and blood T-cell repertoires from about six Graves' hyperthyroidism patients were also compared in the study. After sampling, hyperthyroidism patients received methimazole starting at 30 mg daily, and ophthalmopathy patients received high-dose intravenous methylprednisolone. The libraries were constructed in a second round of multiplex PCR and then size-selected and purified. The libraries were sequenced on an Illumina HiSeq2000 using paired-end 100 bp reads. SOAPnuke was used to process the raw data, removing reads that contained adapters or uncalled bases, had a mean Phred below 15, or lacked an exact match to the constant primer or identifier. COPE v1.2.5 was used to merge high-quality paired reads, and clonotypes were defined as unique nucleotide sequences. Clonotypes were aligned to IMGT TRBV, TRBD and TRBJ reference segments using MiTCR v1.1. Only V-J combinations with frequency above 0.0001, covering 98% to 99.2% of repertoires, were analysed. A TCS score was defined as the ratio between F50 (clonal expansion) and ExV (chaos), using BLOSUM62-based TCRdist between CDR3 peptides within each V-J. Welch's t-statistics and random forest reduced around 510 V-J features to under 15, which were used in a naive Bayes classifier (R e1071). Sample size was not statistically predetermined, and blinding of investigators to group allocation was not performed. TCR Vbeta CDR3 sequencing of 135 peripheral blood samples (approximately 44 ophthalmopathy, around 80 hyperthyroidism and roughly 17 progressor patients) is reported in the paper.

The chain uses TRBV12-3 or TRBV12-4 and TRBJ2-1, with the D call tentatively TRBD1 or TRBD2, each fitting 6 bases. This TCR derives from a woman aged 25-40 years with Graves disease. Donor details come from another sample of the same person, matched by shared clones. The sample in question was peripheral blood mononuclear cells (PBMCs), obtained at new diagnosis, from a patient treated with antithyroid drugs. The encoded CDR3 is CASKLGGHEQFF. The DNA reads TGTGCCAGCAAACTAGGGGGGCATGAGCAGTTCTTC.